This T cell receptor beta chain is from a study of cytomegalovirus exposure and HLA in healthy donors. Comments on this clone: Its target is unknown.

Both 60 Vbeta primers and 13 Jbeta primers went into the PCR. TCRdb's table, derived via immunoSEQ multiplex PCR, lists solely in-frame clones and lacks some. The table lists some 170,000 clones, approximately 80% of them singletons. Findings and caveats of the study: The availability of immune exposure information extended only to CMV serostatus.

The junction had 7 bases not matched to a gene; V was cut back by 5 bases and J by 0 bases. This CDR3 comprises 15 residues. Per germline, CDR1 SGHNT and CDR2 YENEEA. The chain has TRBV11-3 and TRBJ2-7, with 7 bases that match TRBD2. The receptor's source is a female donor in good health and CMV-seronegative. The sample was PBMCs. DNA of the CDR3: TGTGCCAGCAGCCCCGGGACTACCAGCTCCTACGAGCAGTACTTC. Translated, it gives CASSPGTTSSYEQYF. Supplemented by reference TRBV11-3 and TRBJ2-7, the full variable domain reads EAGVVQSPRYKIIEKKQPVAFWCNPISGHNTLYWYLQNLGQGPELLIRYENEEAVDDSQLPKDRFSAERLKGVDSTLKIQPAELGDSAVYLCASSPGTTSSYEQYFGPGTRLTVT.